This record looks at one T cell receptor beta chain sequence and its context. This sample was taken from a study of shared clonotypes between healthy human individuals. This table comes from immunoSEQ multiplex PCR, and its TCRdb copy is limited to in-frame clones, with some not included. The sample shows some 2,500,000 clones, over 85% of them seen only once. CDR3 size: 15 residues. The junction had 4 bases not matched to a gene; V was cut back by 1 base and J by 5 bases. CDR1 LGHNA and CDR2 YNFKEQ come from the germline V gene. The V gene is TRBV4-2, the J gene TRBJ2-2, with 7 bases fitting TRBD2. This TCR was sampled from a man aged 18 to 30 in good health. Some clones in this sample may be carry-over from other donors' samples. Sequenced input: naive CD4+ T cells from PBMCs. Subset meaning: CD45RA+ positively selected. CDR3 nucleotide sequence: TGTGCCAGCAGCCAAGGGGATAGCGGGACCGGGGAGCTGTTTTTT. Residues: CASSQGDSGTGELFF.